Below, 6 T cell receptor beta chains from the same sample are listed, as sequenced in a study of T cell responses to AZD1222 COVID-19 vaccine. Libraries were prepared by immunoSEQ multiplex PCR; TCRdb keeps only in-frame clonotypes and omits some of them. The profile shows about 140,000 clones, approximately 93% of them singletons. Sequencing used peripheral blood, obtained on day 0 of MenACWY control vaccination. Source of these receptors: an adult in good health.

The chain employs TRBV7-9 and TRBJ2-5, with a tentative D call TRBD1 (5 bases). The CDR3 runs 13 residues. The ends were cut back, 2 bases at V and 4 bases at J, with 8 bases in the middle. Germline CDR1 is SEHNR and CDR2 is FQNEAQ (reference sequence). CDR3 residues: CASSLKGPETQYF. The CDR3 region has the DNA TGTGCCAGCAGCTTAAAGGGGCCAGAGACCCAGTACTTC.

The chain is built from TRBV7-9 and TRBJ2-2, with 8 bases lining up with TRBD2. The V segment lost 8 bases and the J segment 7 bases; nucleotides outside the gene matches: 18. Germline V CDR1 and CDR2: SEHNR, FQNEAQ (reference sequence). The CDR3 loop spans 17 amino acids. The CDR3 here is CASLTPGRGGPNGELFF. CDR3 in DNA: TGTGCCAGCCTAACCCCGGGCCGGGGGGGCCCGAACGGGGAGCTGTTTTTT. Full variable domain (missing parts from reference TRBV7-9 and TRBJ2-2): DTGVSQNPRHKITKRGQNVTFRCDPISEHNRLYWYRQTLGQGPEFLTYFQNEAQLEKSRLLSDRFSAERPKGSFSTLEIQRTEQGDSAMYLCASLTPGRGGPNGELFFGEGSRLTVL.

This clone was observed a single time. The V gene is TRBV2, the J gene TRBJ2-1; no definite D call. The CDR3 totals 13 residues. Germline CDR1 and CDR2: SNHLY and FYNNEI. V was trimmed by 4 bases and J by 2 bases, leaving 6 bases between them. DNA of the CDR3: TGTGCCAGCAGTGGCTCAGCCTACAATGAGCAGTTCTTC. It translates to CASSGSAYNEQFF.

The CDR3 protein is CSASRDSFYNEQFF. CDR3 nucleotides: TGCAGTGCTAGTCGGGACTCTTTCTACAATGAGCAGTTCTTC. The J gene is TRBJ2-1, the V gene TRBV20-1; weak D call: TRBD2 (6 bases). V dropped 3 bases and J dropped 3 bases, with 12 bases sitting between them. Germline CDR1 is DFQATT and CDR2 is SNEGSKA (reference sequence). This CDR3 has 14 residues.

The V and J genes are TRBV5-4 and TRBJ1-4; TRBD1 might be the D (6 bases). Per the germline V gene, CDR1 is SGHNT and CDR2 is YYREEE (reference sequence). Trimming left V 2 bases short and J 7 bases short, with 12 bases between. There are 14 residues in the CDR3. The CDR3 spells CASSLQQGSEKLFF. The CDR3 region has the DNA TGTGCCAGCAGCTTACAACAGGGTAGTGAAAAACTGTTTTTT.

DNA for the CDR3: TGTGCCAGTTCGCCGCGACACGATAACACTGAAGCTTTCTTT. Encoded protein: CASSPRHDNTEAFF. The rearrangement links TRBV2 to TRBJ1-1; D is uncertain. The CDR3 sequence is 14 residues long. Trimming took off 9 bases at V and 2 bases at J, with 16 bases between the two ends. CDR1 is SNHLY and CDR2 is FYNNEI in the germline V gene.